Below, one T cell receptor (beta chain) is given with its context. Its antigen is undetermined. The PCR was carried out with 60 Vbeta primers and 13 Jbeta primers. The protocol was immunoSEQ multiplex PCR, while the TCRdb copy is restricted to in-frame clones and leaves out a portion. The data show around 160,000 clones, with over 70% seen just once and 6.5% to 8% held by the top ten. This CDR3 spans 18 amino acids. Germline V gene sequence: CDR1 LNHDA, CDR2 SQIVND (reference sequence). The V gene lost 5 bases and the J gene lost 0 bases, with 22 bases spanning the gap. The entry originates in a study of cytomegalovirus exposure and HLA in healthy donors. As for the study in general: Assignment to the Caucasian-associated ancestry cluster applied to 75% to 85% of the approximately 400 genotyped donors.

General study results and limits: Further analysis was carried out later, and it showed several of the most significant clusters appearing linked to common viral pathogens. TRBV6-2, TRBV6-3 and other indistinguishable V segments were excluded.

The rearrangement links TRBV19 to TRBJ1-1, with D tentatively TRBD1 (6 bases). The receptor comes from a woman between 35 and 50 years old in good health and CMV-seropositive. Sequenced sample: PBMCs. For the CDR3, the DNA is TGTGCCAGTAGTCTGTACCTTCCGGGACACAAAATGAACACTGAAGCTTTCTTT. Amino acids: CASSLYLPGHKMNTEAFF. Based on the CDR3 plus reference TRBV19 and TRBJ1-1, the full variable domain is DGGITQSPKYLFRKEGQNVTLSCEQNLNHDAMYWYRQDPGQGLRLIYYSQIVNDFQKGDIAEGYSVSREKKESFPLTVTSAQKNPTAFYLCASSLYLPGHKMNTEAFFGQGTRLTVV.